This entry describes one T cell receptor beta chain. This record comes from a study of blood T cell repertoires in COVID-19. Study-level information: Whether acute or convalescent, the COVID-19 samples came from the United States, Italy and Spain.

The authors' processing: By means of reference gene primer amplification, nucleated cell counts were estimated. TCRdb keeps only in-frame clones here, not all; method: immunoSEQ multiplex PCR. That table is the source of V, J and clone size, and D and trimming were worked out from the DNA. The table has 240,000 or so clones, roughly 87% seen once. The sequenced sample consisted of peripheral blood. The TCR comes from a woman between 25 and 40 years old with acute or convalescent COVID-19.

CDR3 nucleotides: TGTGCCACCAGTGAATGGACAGGGTACGGCTACACCTTC. Its protein product is CATSEWTGYGYTF. J is TRBJ1-2 and V is TRBV24-1; the match to TRBD1 covers 8 bases. Germline CDR1 KGHDR, CDR2 SFDVKD. The CDR3 sequence is 13 residues long. After removal of 4 bases from V and 8 bases from J, the junction contained 5 bases not matched to a gene.